The 26 T cell receptor beta chains presented below share a single source sample, sequenced in a study of T cells in Graves' hyperthyroidism and ophthalmopathy. Template material for amplifying TCR beta CDR3 regions consisted of RNA transcripts. The HTBI set primed first-round TCR CDR3 RT-PCR. In TCRdb, the multiplex PCR reads were re-called with MiXCR into one record per CDR3 protein. The repertoire holds about 720,000 distinct CDR3 sequences, with under 20% as singletons. The sample comprised blood. These TCRs come from a woman aged 45 to 65 with Graves' hyperthyroidism that later progressed to Graves' ophthalmopathy.

This CDR3 reads CASSESPGADTEAFF. The CDR3 DNA reads TGCGCCAGCAGTGAGTCCCCAGGGGCGGACACTGAAGCTTTCTTT. This rearrangement joins TRBV10-2 to TRBJ1-1; possible D gene TRBD1, 6 bases. This CDR3 contains 15 residues. Per the germline V gene, CDR1 is WSHSY and CDR2 is SAAADI. V shed 0 bases and J shed 3 bases, with 11 bases lying between them.

This clonotype has ten or more counts. This chain links TRBV12-3 or TRBV12-4 with TRBJ1-1; D is unclear. V was trimmed by 3 bases and J by 1 base, leaving 9 bases between them. The CDR3 is 14 residues long. This CDR3 is CASSFGPPNTEAFF. The DNA of the CDR3 is TGTGCCAGCAGTTTCGGCCCTCCGAACACTGAAGCTTTCTTT.

This clonotype was found many times. The V call is TRBV11-2, the J call TRBJ1-2; D remains ambiguous. Germline assignment: CDR1 SGHAT and CDR2 FQNNGV. V was trimmed by 3 bases and J by 0 bases, leaving 5 bases between them. This CDR3 is 13 amino acids long. CDR3 sequence reads: CASSLTTNYGYTF. Here the CDR3 DNA reads TGTGCCAGCAGCTTGACTACTAACTATGGCTACACCTTC.

A note on this clonotype: A read error is possible here, since a much larger clone lies one base away. The V gene is TRBV6-1, the J gene TRBJ1-2; D remains unclear. V lost 9 bases and J 7 bases, leaving 21 bases between the germline ends. The CDR3 loop spans 14 amino acids. Germline CDR1 and CDR2: MNHNS and SASEGT. This chain's CDR3 is CARTLSGVLGGYTF. The CDR3 DNA sequence: TGTGCCAGGACCCTCTCCGGTGTGCTGGGTGGCTACACCTTC.

The chain recombines TRBV7-9 with TRBJ2-5; D is uncertain. Deletions cut 4 bases from V and 1 base from J, with 7 bases between. The CDR3 is made up of 13 amino acids. Germline values: CDR1 SEHNR, CDR2 FQNEAQ (reference sequence). DNA for the CDR3: TGTGCCAGCAGCTACCACCTCCAAGAGACCCAGTACTTC. It is translated as CASSYHLQETQYF.

This clonotype was detected once. The CDR3 DNA reads TGTGCCACCAGTTATCCCCAGGGGGCGCGAAATGAGCAGTTCTTC. It encodes CATSYPQGARNEQFF. The chain couples TRBV24-1 to TRBJ2-1; the match to TRBD1 covers 8 bases. The V gene end was trimmed by 6 bases and the J gene end by 7 bases; junction bases not matched to a gene: 10. The CDR3 runs to 15 residues. Germline-derived CDR1 and CDR2 are KGHDR and SFDVKD.

This clonotype was picked up many times. This chain joins TRBV28 and TRBJ1-2; possibly TRBD1 for D (6 bases). The CDR3 sequence is 13 residues long. Germline CDR1 reads MDHEN; CDR2 reads SYDVKM. Trimming pared 2 bases from V and 4 bases from J, leaving 8 bases between. CDR3 coding DNA: TGTGCCAGCAGTTTAGGACAGATCTATGGCTACACCTTC. This codes for CASSLGQIYGYTF.

The sample holds many counts of this clonotype. The chain employs TRBV12-3 or TRBV12-4 and TRBJ1-1; 11 bases are shared with TRBD1. This CDR3 comprises 17 residues. The V segment lost 6 bases and the J segment 5 bases; nucleotides outside the gene matches: 14. CDR3 sequence: CASSRYGTGGSGTEAFF. CDR3 bases: TGTGCCAGCAGCCGATATGGGACAGGGGGTAGCGGTACTGAAGCTTTCTTT.

This clonotype was found many times. The gene calls are TRBV3-1 and TRBJ2-1, with D possibly being TRBD1 (6 bases). The CDR3 totals 14 residues. The germline CDR1 and CDR2 sequences are LGHDT and YNNKEL (reference sequence). Between the trimmed V and J ends, which lost 6 bases and 8 bases, there was a span of 17 bases. DNA for the CDR3: TGTGCCAGCAGTCAGGGGCCTTCACGCGATGAGCAGTTCTTC. This gives the protein CASSQGPSRDEQFF.

This clonotype was counted only a few times. One end of the junction fails to match germline, which may point to a read error. The chain carries TRBV11-2 and TRBJ2-5; D not certain. This CDR3 is 11 amino acids long. Germline V gives CDR1 SGHAT, CDR2 FQNNGV. For the CDR3, the DNA is TGTGCCAGCAGCCCTTCTCGGACCCGGTACTTC. It is translated as CASSPSRTRYF.

This clonotype was seen at least ten times. The gene calls are TRBV11-3 and TRBJ2-7, with D unclear. CDR1 and CDR2 (germline): SGHNT, YENEEA. CDR3 size: 13 residues. The V and J ends lost 3 bases and 2 bases respectively, with 8 bases between them. CDR3 nucleotide sequence: TGTGCCAGCAGCTTTAACACGGCCTACGAGCAGTACTTC. This sequence encodes CASSFNTAYEQYF.

This clonotype was counted between two and nine times. The chain recombines TRBV7-9 with TRBJ1-1, with 8 nucleotides matching TRBD1. Germline lookup yields CDR1 SEHNR and CDR2 FQNEAQ (reference sequence). CDR3 length equals 15 residues. V shed 4 bases, J shed 0 bases, and the junction held 4 bases outside the gene matches. CDR3 in DNA: TGTGCCAGCAGCTCTGCAGGGGGCATGAACACTGAAGCTTTCTTT. It encodes CASSSAGGMNTEAFF.

This clonotype was picked up many times. The rearrangement joins TRBV2 to TRBJ2-1; 8 nucleotides line up with TRBD1. V lost 4 bases, J lost 6 bases, and 2 bases stayed unmatched. The germline CDR1 and CDR2 sequences are SNHLY and FYNNEI. The CDR3 has 13 amino acids. CDR3 sequence reads: CASSGQGINEQFF. The DNA for the CDR3 is TGTGCCAGCAGTGGACAGGGGATCAATGAGCAGTTCTTC.

This clonotype has just one count. The genes are TRBV6-5 and TRBJ2-5; D perhaps matches TRBD1 (6 bases). Germline V gives CDR1 MNHEY, CDR2 SVGAGI. Trimming shortened V by 2 bases and J by 1 base, and 14 bases separated the two germline ends. CDR3 size: 16 residues. The CDR3 loop reads CASSYHIQGTQETQYF. The CDR3 DNA follows: TGTGCCAGCAGTTACCACATTCAGGGGACCCAAGAGACCCAGTACTTC.

The table lists this clonotype with a few counts. V usage is TRBV13 and J usage is TRBJ1-1; D gene ambiguous. CDR1 is PRHDT and CDR2 is FYEKMQ in the germline V gene (reference sequence). V lost 3 bases and J lost 3, with 11 bases in between. This CDR3 is built from 14 residues. The CDR3 protein is CASSLEGWYTEAFF. The CDR3 region has the DNA TGTGCCAGCAGCTTGGAAGGTTGGTACACTGAAGCTTTCTTT.

The rearrangement uses TRBV15 and TRBJ1-2; 8 nucleotides agree with TRBD1. Germline V gene data show CDR1 as LNHNV and CDR2 as YYDKDF (reference sequence). V trimming: 8 bases; J trimming: 6 bases; junction bases outside the gene matches: 2. The CDR3 length is 11 residues. The CDR3 sequence: CATPRGHGYTF. The CDR3 DNA is TGTGCCACCCCCAGGGGGCATGGCTACACCTTC. Full variable domain (outside the CDR3, taken from reference TRBV15 and TRBJ1-2): DAMVIQNPRYQVTQFGKPVTLSCSQTLNHNVMYWYQQKSSQAPKLLFHYYDKDFNNEADTPDNFQSRRPNTSFCFLDIRSPGLGDTAMYLCATPRGHGYTFGSGTRLTVV.

This clonotype was seen ten or more times. The gene calls are TRBV5-1 and TRBJ1-1; no clear D gene. CDR1 SGHRS and CDR2 YFSETQ come from the germline V gene. The CDR3 runs to 13 residues. Trimming took off 0 bases at V and 8 bases at J, with 11 bases between the two ends. CDR3 in DNA: TGCGCCAGCAGCTTGGCCGGACCAGCCGAAGCTTTCTTT. Its protein is CASSLAGPAEAFF. The full variable domain, with the rest looked up from reference TRBV5-1 and TRBJ1-1, is KAGVTQTPRYLIKTRGQQVTLSCSPISGHRSVSWYQQTPGQGLQFLFEYFSETQRNKGNFPGRFSGRQFSNSRSEMNVSTLELGDSALYLCASSLAGPAEAFFGQGTRLTVV.

This clonotype has only a few counts. The rearrangement uses TRBV6-2 or TRBV6-3 and TRBJ2-1; 7 nucleotides align to TRBD2. Losses at the gene ends were 2 bases for V and 7 bases for J; bases not matched to a gene: 11. CDR1 is MNHEY, CDR2 SVGEGT, per germline. The CDR3 spans 16 residues. CDR3: CASSYQRLAGMNEQFF. CDR3 in DNA: TGTGCCAGCAGTTACCAGCGACTAGCCGGGATGAATGAGCAGTTCTTC.

The rearrangement joins TRBV4-1 to TRBJ2-6; D is unclear. V shed 4 bases and J shed 1 base, with 14 bases lying between them. The CDR3 spans 17 residues. Germline V lookup: CDR1 MGHRA, CDR2 YSYEKL. CDR3 coding DNA: TGCGCCAGCAGCCCCCTAAGGTTGGAGTCTGGGGCCAACGTCCTGACTTTC. Translating it yields CASSPLRLESGANVLTF.

The table lists this clonotype with many counts. J is TRBJ2-3 and V is TRBV28; 8 nucleotides agree with TRBD2. Trimming took 6 bases from V and 2 from J; bases not matched to a gene: 7. Germline lookup yields CDR1 MDHEN and CDR2 SYDVKM. This CDR3 is 15 amino acids long. CDR3 sequence reads: CASRQAGAYTDTQYF. CDR3 nucleotides: TGTGCCAGCAGGCAAGCGGGGGCCTACACAGATACGCAGTATTTT.

Ten or more counts support this clonotype. V usage is TRBV20-1 and J usage is TRBJ1-4; 8 bases line up with TRBD1. Germline V gives CDR1 DFQATT, CDR2 SNEGSKA (reference sequence). The CDR3 loop spans 16 amino acids. The trim removed 3 bases at V and 7 bases at J, leaving 13 bases unmatched. The CDR3 DNA is TGCAGTGCTAGGGACAGGGCAGCCCCGCGTCTTGAAAAACTGTTTTTT. Translation gives CSARDRAAPRLEKLFF.

The rearrangement joins TRBV19 to TRBJ1-1; D is unclear. The germline V gene has CDR1 LNHDA and CDR2 SQIVND (reference sequence). CDR3 length: 16 amino acids. V was shortened by 3 bases and J by 1 base, with 15 bases between the two germline ends. As DNA, the CDR3 is TGTGCCAGTAGTATGTGGCCTCTAAGAACGAACACTGAAGCTTTCTTT. Encoded protein: CASSMWPLRTNTEAFF.

In this sample, this clonotype turned up many times. The chain is built from TRBV27 and TRBJ2-1, with 8 bases lining up with TRBD1. In germline, CDR1 is MNHEY, CDR2 SMNVEV (reference sequence). V lost 6 bases, J lost 6 bases, and 10 bases stayed unmatched. This CDR3 spans 15 amino acids. The CDR3 coding sequence is TGTGCCAGCAGAGAACCAGGGGGCGCTGGCAATGAGCAGTTCTTC. Encoded protein: CASREPGGAGNEQFF.

The chain recombines TRBV2 with TRBJ1-4; D remains unclear. This CDR3 region has 15 residues. With 6 bases removed from V and 0 bases from J, the gap between germline ends came to 11 bases. CDR1 and CDR2 (germline): SNHLY, FYNNEI. DNA of the CDR3: TGTGCCAGCAGCCGGACGGCAGCAACTAATGAAAAACTGTTTTTT. Translated: CASSRTAATNEKLFF.

This clonotype was recorded at least ten times. This chain uses TRBV2 with TRBJ2-1; D is undetermined. V was cut by 0 bases and J by 0 bases, with 6 bases left in between. Looked up from germline, CDR1 is SNHLY and CDR2 is FYNNEI. The CDR3 is 15 residues long. For the CDR3, the DNA is TGTGCCAGCAGTGAAGCAACCAGCTCCTACAATGAGCAGTTCTTC. Amino acids: CASSEATSSYNEQFF.

This clonotype showed up many times. The chain joins TRBV27 to TRBJ1-4, with 9 bases identical to TRBD1. J gave up 5 bases and V 6 bases, and 10 bases lay outside the gene matches. CDR1 is MNHEY, CDR2 SMNVEV, per germline (reference sequence). The CDR3 is made up of 16 amino acids. The CDR3 here is CASRQTPGTGNEKLFF. CDR3 nucleotides: TGTGCCAGCAGACAGACACCCGGGACAGGGAATGAAAAACTGTTTTTT.